What follows are 12 T cell receptor beta chains derived from one specimen sequenced in a study of T cells after yellow fever vaccination. TCRdb re-analysed the 5' RACE reads in MiXCR, keeping a single row per CDR3 protein. The sample shows approximately 550,000 distinct CDR3 sequences, 15% to 20% of them seen only once. Sequenced material: PBMCs, taken 15 days after the yellow fever booster vaccination. These receptor sequences come from a man between 25 and 39 years old who received the YFV17D yellow fever vaccine.

This chain connects TRBV29-1 to TRBJ1-1; D call uncertain. V gave up 7 bases and J gave up 7 bases, with 4 bases separating them. CDR3 length equals 8 residues. The V gene's germline CDR1 is SQVTM and CDR2 ANQGSEA. In DNA form, the CDR3 reads TGCAGCGCCGGTGAAGCTTTCTTT. Protein sequence: CSAGEAFF.

Only a few counts were recorded for this clonotype. This chain uses TRBV7-9 with TRBJ2-3; D gene unclear. Trimming left V 1 base short and J 8 bases short, with 7 bases between. This CDR3 contains 12 residues. Per the germline V gene, CDR1 is SEHNR and CDR2 is FQNEAQ (reference sequence). CDR3 in DNA: TGTGCCAGCAGCTTAGATGGGATTACGCAGTATTTT. Amino acid sequence: CASSLDGITQYF. The whole variable domain, remainder taken from reference TRBV7-9 and TRBJ2-3, is DTGVSQNPRHKITKRGQNVTFRCDPISEHNRLYWYRQTLGQGPEFLTYFQNEAQLEKSRLLSDRFSAERPKGSFSTLEIQRTEQGDSAMYLCASSLDGITQYFGPGTRLTVL.

This clonotype was seen only once. The chain combines TRBV10-3 with TRBJ2-3; D not resolved. The CDR3 consists of 11 residues. V was cut by 3 bases and J by 6 bases, with 4 bases left in between. Germline CDR1 ENHRY, CDR2 SYGVKD. For the CDR3, the DNA is TGTGCCATCAGTGATTATGATACGCAGTATTTT. It encodes CAISDYDTQYF.

The rearrangement links TRBV24-1 to TRBJ2-3, with D perhaps TRBD1 or TRBD2 (5 bases each). Per germline, CDR1 KGHDR and CDR2 SFDVKD. V lost 4 bases, J lost 5 bases, and 15 bases lay in between. CDR3 length equals 15 residues. As DNA, the CDR3 is TGTGCCACCAGTGACATCCGGGACGGCCGAGATACGCAGTATTTT. It translates to CATSDIRDGRDTQYF.

The chain carries TRBV6-1 and TRBJ1-5, with D perhaps matching TRBD1 (6 bases). CDR3 length: 15 residues. V lost 7 bases and J 1 base, leaving 14 bases between the germline ends. CDR1 is MNHNS, CDR2 SASEGT, per germline. CDR3 residues: CASNKDRRSNQPQHF. In nucleotides, the CDR3 is TGTGCCAGCAACAAAGACAGGCGAAGCAATCAGCCCCAGCATTTT.

V is TRBV6-5 and J is TRBJ1-1; D unresolved. Trimming took off 3 bases at V and 4 bases at J, with 9 bases between the two ends. Per the germline V gene, CDR1 is MNHEY and CDR2 is SVGAGI. The CDR3 has 13 residues. The CDR3 nucleotides read TGTGCCAGCAGTTATCGGGTCTCCACTGAAGCTTTCTTT. Translated, it gives CASSYRVSTEAFF.

The chain is built from TRBV18 and TRBJ2-1, with D tentatively TRBD2 (5 bases). V was trimmed by 4 bases and J by 4 bases, leaving 14 bases between them. The CDR3 is made up of 15 amino acids. CDR1 and CDR2 from the germline V gene are KGHSH and LQKENI. CDR3 DNA: TGTGCCAGCTCACGCCTAGCCCCAAAGTACAATGAGCAGTTCTTC. It specifies CASSRLAPKYNEQFF. Variable domain in full (rest from reference TRBV18 and TRBJ2-1): NAGVMQNPRHLVRRRGQEARLRCSPMKGHSHVYWYRQLPEEGLKFMVYLQKENIIDESGMPKERFSAEFPKEGPSILRIQQVVRGDSAAYFCASSRLAPKYNEQFFGPGTRLTVL.

This clonotype has only a few counts. The V and J genes are TRBV7-2 and TRBJ2-2, with D tentatively TRBD1 or TRBD2 (6 bases each). V lost 5 bases and J 4 bases, leaving 11 bases between the germline ends. The germline V gene encodes CDR1 SGHTA and CDR2 FQGNSA. The CDR3 is 14 amino acids. The CDR3 here is CASSPPGATGELFF. The CDR3 DNA follows: TGTGCCAGCAGCCCCCCGGGGGCCACCGGGGAGCTGTTTTTT.

This clonotype was recorded only once. The chain has TRBV10-3 and TRBJ2-7, with a possible D match to TRBD1 (6 bases). V was shortened by 8 bases and J by 7 bases, with 27 bases between the two germline ends. Germline CDR1 is ENHRY and CDR2 is SYGVKD. The CDR3 is 16 residues long. CDR3 amino acids: CAISDRAMTTGLEQYF. The CDR3 DNA reads as TGTGCCATCTCCGATCGAGCTATGACCACAGGGCTAGAGCAGTACTTC.

The rearrangement joins TRBV3-1 to TRBJ2-7; D is unresolved. The CDR3 has 14 amino acids. V was cut by 3 bases and J by 0 bases, with 9 bases left in between. Looked up from germline, CDR1 is LGHDT and CDR2 is YNNKEL (reference sequence). The CDR3 is CASSQRGDSYEQYF. The CDR3 nucleotides read TGTGCCAGCAGCCAGCGAGGAGACTCCTACGAGCAGTACTTC.

This clonotype was seen a few times. This chain uses TRBV20-1 with TRBJ1-5; perhaps TRBD1 as D (6 bases). Trimming stripped 6 bases from V and 3 bases from J, with 18 bases between. Germline-derived CDR1 and CDR2 are DFQATT and SNEGSKA (reference sequence). The CDR3 extends over 15 amino acids. CDR3 in amino acids: CSARQNRVSNQPQHF. The CDR3 DNA follows: TGCAGTGCCCGACAAAACAGGGTTTCCAATCAGCCCCAGCATTTT.

This clonotype was recorded a few times. The chain employs TRBV18 and TRBJ1-4; no clear D. CDR1 KGHSH and CDR2 LQKENI come from the germline V gene. The CDR3 is made up of 15 amino acids. V was shortened by 5 bases and J by 4 bases, with 14 bases between the two germline ends. The CDR3 region is CASSAAEMINEKLFF. The CDR3 DNA is TGTGCCAGCTCAGCCGCGGAGATGATTAATGAAAAACTGTTTTTT.